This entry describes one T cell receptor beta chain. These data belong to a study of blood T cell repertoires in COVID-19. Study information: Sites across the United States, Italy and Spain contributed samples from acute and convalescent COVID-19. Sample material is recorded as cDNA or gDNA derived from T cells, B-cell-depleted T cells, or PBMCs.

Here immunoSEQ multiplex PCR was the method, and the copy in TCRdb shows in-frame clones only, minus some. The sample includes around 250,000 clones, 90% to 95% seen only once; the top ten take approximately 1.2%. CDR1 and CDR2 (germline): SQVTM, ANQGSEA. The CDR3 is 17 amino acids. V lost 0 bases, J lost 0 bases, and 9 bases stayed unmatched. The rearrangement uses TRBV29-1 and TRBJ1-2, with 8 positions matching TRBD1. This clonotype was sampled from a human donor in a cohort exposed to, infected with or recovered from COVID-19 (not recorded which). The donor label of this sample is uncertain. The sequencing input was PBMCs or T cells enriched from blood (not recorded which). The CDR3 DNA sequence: TGCAGCGTTGAAGATCCGATGGGACAGGCGTCTAACTATGGCTACACCTTC. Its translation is CSVEDPMGQASNYGYTF.